This is a list of T cell receptor beta chains from one sample in a study of beta chain features in type 1 diabetes. Sequenced by immunoSEQ multiplex PCR; TCRdb stores in-frame clones only, minus some. The data show 860,000 or so clones, 17% seen once. Material for sequencing was naive CD4+ T cells from blood. The receptors stem from a young woman in good health. Both conserved end residues are part of each CDR3. A D gene is named only where the DNA matches it firmly. Expanded clones get a size class; other rows say once, few or many, or leave the size out.

v_call	clone_size	j_call	d_call	cdr3_nt	cdr3_aa
TRBV29-1	-	TRBJ2-5	-	TGCAGCGTTGTCAGGGGGACTTATCAAGAGACCCAGTACTTC	CSVVRGTYQETQYF
TRBV19	-	TRBJ2-6	TRBD2	TGTGCCAGTAGATCGGGGGGGTCTGGGGCCAACGTCCTGACTTTC	CASRSGGSGANVLTF
TRBV10-3	-	TRBJ2-7	-	TGTGCCATCAGTGAAGTCCGGACACGGACCTACGAGCAGTACTTC	CAISEVRTRTYEQYF
TRBV18	-	TRBJ2-3	-	TGTGCCAGCTCGGAAAAAGATACGCAGTATTTT	CASSEKDTQYF
TRBV28	-	TRBJ1-1	-	TGTGCCAGCACTCGGGCAGACACTGGGGGCACTGAAGCTTTCTTT	CASTRADTGGTEAFF
TRBV18	-	TRBJ1-1	-	TGTGCCAGCTCACCAGTGTCCTCCCTCCTTGGGACTGAAGCTTTCTTT	CASSPVSSLLGTEAFF
TRBV7-9	-	TRBJ2-3	TRBD2	TGTGCCAGCAGTCGCGGACTAGCGGAATTCACAGATACGCAGTATTTT	CASSRGLAEFTDTQYF
TRBV18	few	TRBJ2-7	TRBD1	TGTGCCAGCTCGACCACAGGGGACGAGCAGTACTTC	CASSTTGDEQYF
TRBV4-3	-	TRBJ2-5	-	TGCGCCAGCAGCCAAAGTAGGAGCGTAGAGACCCAGTACTTC	CASSQSRSVETQYF
TRBV11-2	-	TRBJ2-7	TRBD1	TGTGCCAGCAGCCTGGACAGGGGGCGCGAGCAGTACTTC	CASSLDRGREQYF
TRBV28	-	TRBJ2-1	TRBD2	TGTGCCAGCAGTCCCCGGACTAGCGGGAGGGCCCTCGACAATGAGCAGTTCTTC	CASSPRTSGRALDNEQFF
TRBV5-1	-	TRBJ2-3	TRBD2	TGCGCCAGCAGCTTGTCTAGCGGGAGAAGTGTGGATACGCAGTATTTT	CASSLSSGRSVDTQYF
TRBV7-9	-	TRBJ2-1	-	TGTGCCAGCAGCTCTTTCGACCTTAATGAGCAGTTCTTC	CASSSFDLNEQFF
TRBV28	-	TRBJ2-2	-	TGTGCCTCTACTGGGAGGCGGCCCCCGGGGGAGCTGTTTTTT	CASTGRRPPGELFF
TRBV6-5	few	TRBJ2-1	TRBD1	TGTGCCAGCAGATCCCAGGGGGCTAACAATGAGCAGTTCTTC	CASRSQGANNEQFF
TRBV28	-	TRBJ1-1	-	TGTGCCAGCAGTCCCCCGTGGGGTTTGAACACTGAAGCTTTCTTT	CASSPPWGLNTEAFF
TRBV5-1	-	TRBJ1-2	TRBD1	TGCGCCAGCAGCTTGGCGCCGACAGGGGTGGCGGGCTACACCTTC	CASSLAPTGVAGYTF